This TCR beta chain was observed in a study of post-analysis software for immune sequencing data. As for the study in general: Both relapsing-remitting and secondary progressive multiple sclerosis featured among the disease courses, as did progressive-relapsing multiple sclerosis.

Study-level points and caveats: Those with multiple sclerosis, the patient group, showed significantly lower normalized Chao1 diversity than controls. F measure grouped same-batch samples tightly together.

A word on this clonotype: As yet, its antigen is unknown.

Tagging with unique molecular identifiers was a feature of the TCR beta cDNA libraries. Yield was about 500,000 cDNA molecules from 1 to 10 million T cells. TCRdb re-called the PCR reads through MiXCR, storing one row per CDR3 protein. This table holds about 400,000 distinct CDR3 sequences, roughly 35% found once. The sequence came from a girl between 10 and 17 years old with multiple sclerosis. Specimen: blood.

The CDR3, as DNA: TGTGCCAGCAGCCAAGATAGCGGAACCTACGAGCAGTACTTC. This codes for CASSQDSGTYEQYF. This chain links TRBV3-1 with TRBJ2-7; TRBD2 is a possible D gene (6 bases). The V gene's germline CDR1 is LGHDT and CDR2 YNNKEL (reference sequence). The CDR3 contains 14 residues. Trimming took off 0 bases at V and 2 bases at J, with 8 bases between the two ends.